This TCR beta chain is from a study of cytomegalovirus exposure and HLA in healthy donors. With V trimmed by 1 base and J by 2 bases, 1 base remained unmatched. CDR1 is SGHTA and CDR2 is FQGNSA in the germline V gene. This CDR3 comprises 15 residues. This clone appeared a few times. No antigen is known for it. The PCR used 60 Vbeta and 13 Jbeta primers. Produced via immunoSEQ multiplex PCR; TCRdb's table is partial and in-frame only. The profile shows 100,000 to 120,000 clones, 13% to 15% of them singletons. Points from the study as a whole: There were about 160 TCR beta chains listed as cytomegalovirus-associated. A likely sequencing artifact accounted for one observed cluster of highly shared sequence variants.

This TCR was recovered from a female donor in good health and CMV-seronegative. The specimen sequenced was PBMCs. This chain connects TRBV7-2 to TRBJ2-1; TRBD1 matches at 8 bases. CDR3 amino acids: CASSLDRGTYNEQFF. CDR3 DNA: TGTGCCAGCAGCTTAGACAGGGGGACCTACAATGAGCAGTTCTTC.